This T cell receptor beta chain originates from a study of blood T cell repertoires in COVID-19. In the study overall: COVID-19 samples from acute and convalescent phases originated in the United States, Italy and Spain. From T cells, B-cell-depleted T cells, or PBMCs came the material, which was cDNA or gDNA.

The CDR3 runs 16 residues. Germline trimming cut 5 bases from V and 5 bases from J; bases unmatched to any gene: 12. In germline, CDR1 is SGHTA, CDR2 FQGNSA. Source study methods: Using reference gene primer amplification, nucleated cell counts were estimated. Generated by immunoSEQ multiplex PCR, the TCRdb table keeps only in-frame clones and is missing some. The DNA was the basis for D and trimming; V, J and clone size are from that table. The sample has 150,000 to 200,000 clones, over 75% seen once. The V and J genes are TRBV7-2 and TRBJ2-1, with 7 positions matching TRBD2. This TCR was recovered from a man aged 65 to 79 who had recovered from COVID-19. Specimen: peripheral blood. The CDR3 bases are TGTGCCAGCAGCCCGTCCCGGGGCGGGAGAAACAATGAGCAGTTCTTC. Translating it yields CASSPSRGGRNNEQFF. The full variable domain, rest sourced from reference TRBV7-2 and TRBJ2-1, is GAGVSQSPSNKVTEKGKDVELRCDPISGHTALYWYRQSLGQGLEFLIYFQGNSAPDKSGLPSDRFSAERTGGSVSTLTIQRTQQEDSAVYLCASSPSRGGRNNEQFFGPGTRLTVL.